Shown below are 6 T cell receptor beta chains from a single sample sequenced in a study of cytomegalovirus exposure and HLA in healthy donors (dated by TCRdb to 2016 to 2017). Receptor amplification or capture employed the immunoSEQ multiplex PCR assay. The multiplex PCR relied on a mix of 60 forward primers for TCR Vbeta segments and 13 reverse primers for TCR Jbeta segments. The immuneACCESS repertoire file appears here via TCRdb, limited to in-frame rearrangements. These files lack a portion of the clones; in checked studies, under half of the deficit traces to unresolved V genes, and the cause of the others is not known. The sample table on file contains approximately 110,000 clones. The ten largest make up 3.6% of the sample. Specimen: PBMCs. Receptors originate from a young man in good health and CMV-seronegative.

The chain couples TRBV11-1 to TRBJ2-3; 7 bases fit TRBD1. J was trimmed by 1 base and V by 3 bases; bases with no gene match: 1. From germline, CDR1 is SGHAT and CDR2 FQDESV (reference sequence). The CDR3 has 14 residues. This CDR3 is CASSFTGGTDTQYF. The CDR3 bases are TGTGCCAGCAGCTTCACAGGGGGCACAGATACGCAGTATTTT.

The chain uses TRBV5-6 and TRBJ1-1, with 7 bases matching TRBD1. J lost 6 bases, V lost 4 bases, and 12 bases had no gene match. CDR1 is SGHDT and CDR2 is YYEEEE in the germline V gene. This CDR3 has 15 residues. For the CDR3, the DNA is TGTGCCAGCAGCGCGACAGGGAGAGGAGTCTCTGAAGCTTTCTTT. Protein: CASSATGRGVSEAFF.

The chain couples TRBV10-2 to TRBJ2-5; tentative D call: TRBD2 (6 bases). Deletions cut 0 bases from V and 2 bases from J, with 10 bases between. The CDR3 consists of 15 residues. Germline CDR1 reads WSHSY; CDR2 reads SAAADI. This CDR3 is CASSESGGLQETQYF. The CDR3 DNA is TGCGCCAGCAGTGAGTCGGGAGGCCTTCAAGAGACCCAGTACTTC.

J is TRBJ2-1 and V is TRBV29-1, with TRBD2 as a possible D gene (5 bases). Trimming removed 4 bases at V and 9 bases at J, with 22 bases between. The CDR3 has 15 amino acids. Germline CDR1 SQVTM, CDR2 ANQGSEA. The CDR3 nucleotides are TGCAGCGTTGCTACGGGCGGGTCACGGCCCGGTGAGCAGTTCTTC. Translation: CSVATGGSRPGEQFF.

The chain combines TRBV6-6 with TRBJ2-3; no clear D. V was clipped by 2 bases and J by 2 bases, with 11 bases between them. CDR1 and CDR2 (germline): MNHNY, SVGAGI (reference sequence). This CDR3 has 15 residues. Here the CDR3 reads CASSYELNPTDTQYF. CDR3 in DNA: TGTGCCAGCAGTTACGAACTAAATCCCACAGATACGCAGTATTTT.

V and J are TRBV6-5 and TRBJ1-2, with 9 bases matching TRBD1. V lost 2 bases, J lost 8 bases, and 12 bases stayed unmatched. CDR1 MNHEY and CDR2 SVGAGI come from the germline V gene. There are 16 residues in the CDR3. CDR3 DNA: TGTGCCAGCAGTTACAAAGGGACAGGGCCAGAAAGAGGCTACACCTTC. Amino acid sequence: CASSYKGTGPERGYTF.